The 7 T cell receptor beta chains in this list originate from one sample, sequenced in a study of PD-1 blockade in mismatch repair-deficient tumors. TCRdb's table, derived via immunoSEQ multiplex PCR, lists solely in-frame clones and lacks some. The repertoire holds more than 90,000 clones, with approximately 80% as singletons. This sample comprised peripheral blood, obtained about 60 weeks after starting pembrolizumab. Every receptor here comes from an adult with mismatch repair-deficient cancer.

V is TRBV7-9 and J is TRBJ2-5; D not certain. Germline CDR1 reads SEHNR; CDR2 reads FQNEAQ (reference sequence). V gave up 6 bases and J gave up 3 bases, with 17 bases separating them. This CDR3 comprises 15 residues. CDR3 DNA: TGTGCCAGCAGTCAGACCTTCGAACGGGAAGAGACCCAGTACTTC. Translating it yields CASSQTFEREETQYF.

The chain links TRBV19 to TRBJ2-1; 15 nucleotides line up with TRBD2. V was clipped by 3 bases and J by 0 bases; unmatched bases: 6. Looked up from germline, CDR1 is LNHDA and CDR2 is SQIVND (reference sequence). This CDR3 has 19 residues. The CDR3 reads CASSIRGLAGGSSYNEQFF. The CDR3 DNA follows: TGTGCCAGTAGTATTAGAGGACTAGCGGGAGGGAGCTCCTACAATGAGCAGTTCTTC.

The rearrangement joins TRBV27 to TRBJ2-1; 7 bases are a match to TRBD1. The CDR3 totals 15 residues. Germline loops: CDR1 MNHEY, CDR2 SMNVEV (reference sequence). With V trimmed by 0 bases and J by 3 bases, 2 bases remained unmatched. Written as DNA, the CDR3 is TGTGCCAGCAGTTTATCTGCAGGGGGCTACAATGAGCAGTTCTTC. It encodes CASSLSAGGYNEQFF.

The genes are TRBV6-5 and TRBJ2-7; D is possibly TRBD2 (5 bases). The CDR3 sequence is 15 residues long. Trimming left V 4 bases short and J 0 bases short, with 13 bases between. Germline CDR1 MNHEY, CDR2 SVGAGI. The CDR3 DNA reads as TGTGCCAGCAGTTCCACAAAGGACTTCTCCTACGAGCAGTACTTC. Amino acids: CASSSTKDFSYEQYF.

This clone was found a few times. The genes are TRBV7-2 and TRBJ1-5; D not resolved. Germline values: CDR1 SGHTA, CDR2 FQGNSA. V gave up 5 bases and J gave up 0 bases, with 11 bases separating them. The CDR3 contains 15 residues. CDR3 amino acids: CASSPDYYSNQPQHF. Written as DNA, the CDR3 is TGTGCCAGCAGCCCGGACTATTATAGCAATCAGCCCCAGCATTTT. The whole variable domain, filled in from reference TRBV7-2 and TRBJ1-5, reads GAGVSQSPSNKVTEKGKDVELRCDPISGHTALYWYRQSLGQGLEFLIYFQGNSAPDKSGLPSDRFSAERTGGSVSTLTIQRTQQEDSAVYLCASSPDYYSNQPQHFGDGTRLSIL.

The chain links TRBV4-1 to TRBJ2-2; unclear D gene. The ends were cut back, 0 bases at V and 7 bases at J, with 6 bases in the middle. Per the germline V gene, CDR1 is MGHRA and CDR2 is YSYEKL. This CDR3 region has 13 residues. CDR3 DNA: TGCGCCAGCAGCCAAGATTGGGTCGGGGAGCTGTTTTTT. Protein product: CASSQDWVGELFF.

This clone is a singleton in its sample. This chain connects TRBV2 to TRBJ1-4; D is unclear. The germline gives CDR1 SNHLY, CDR2 FYNNEI. V was pared by 6 bases and J by 3 bases, with 5 bases between. The CDR3 runs to 12 residues. CDR3 nucleotide sequence: TGTGCCAGCAGGGGAGCTAATGAAAAACTGTTTTTT. As protein: CASRGANEKLFF. The full variable domain, its missing parts supplied by reference TRBV2 and TRBJ1-4, is EPEVTQTPSHQVTQMGQEVILRCVPISNHLYFYWYRQILGQKVEFLVSFYNNEISEKSEIFDDQFSVERPDGSNFTLKIRSTKLEDSAMYFCASRGANEKLFFGSGTQLSVL.